Each of the 3 T cell receptor beta chains below was sequenced from the same sample in a study of blood T cells in healthy people across ages. The authors ran a second PCR of about 6 to 11 cycles using a sample-barcoded 5' primer and a J-beta primer mix. TCRdb reprocessed the 5' RACE reads via MiXCR and lists one record per CDR3 protein. The sample records about 1.6 million distinct CDR3 sequences, about 31% being singletons. The source material was blood. Receptors originate from a woman in her thirties in good health.

The chain links TRBV18 to TRBJ1-1; 7 bases are shared with TRBD1. Germline CDR1 is KGHSH and CDR2 is LQKENI. The CDR3 has 15 residues. Germline trimming cut 6 bases from V and 1 base from J; bases unmatched to any gene: 8. The CDR3 DNA is TGTGCCAGCTCGCCTCAACAGGGGACGAACACTGAAGCTTTCTTT. Protein sequence: CASSPQQGTNTEAFF.

There are many counts of this clonotype. The chain is built from TRBV7-9 and TRBJ1-4; D not resolved. V lost 6 bases, J lost 2 bases, and 7 bases lay in between. The germline gives CDR1 SEHNR, CDR2 FQNEAQ (reference sequence). The CDR3 runs 13 residues. The CDR3 DNA sequence: TGTGCCAGCAGTTTGACTACTAATGAAAAACTGTTTTTT. It encodes CASSLTTNEKLFF.

This clonotype has a count of ten or more. The genes are TRBV20-1 and TRBJ2-7; TRBD1 agrees at 10 bases. CDR3 length equals 15 residues. V gave up 3 bases and J gave up 0 bases; unmatched junction bases: 5. Germline-derived CDR1 and CDR2 are DFQATT and SNEGSKA (reference sequence). This chain's CDR3 is CSARDGDRGSYEQYF. The CDR3, as DNA: TGCAGTGCTAGGGACGGGGACAGGGGCTCCTACGAGCAGTACTTC.